This T cell receptor beta chain originates from a study of identical twins. Each CDR3 protein gets one entry after TCRdb re-called the 5' RACE reads with MiXCR. The table shows 1.5 million to 2 million distinct CDR3 sequences, with around 33% occurring only once. Germline-derived CDR1 and CDR2 are DFQATT and SNEGSKA (reference sequence). The CDR3 sequence is 15 residues long. The V and J genes are TRBV20-1 and TRBJ2-4; 8 bases align to TRBD2. The DNA end is a closer match to TRBJ2-7, so the J assignment may be wrong. This TCR was sampled from a newborn girl in good health. Sequenced sample: cord blood. The CDR3 reads CSASNFDRGGYEQYF. CDR3 bases: TGCAGTGCTAGTAATTTCGATCGGGGGGGCTACGAGCAGTACTTC.